This T cell receptor (beta chain) is from a study of blood T cell repertoires in COVID-19. In the study overall: COVID-19 samples, acute and convalescent, were from the United States, Italy and Spain. T cells, B-cell-depleted T cells, or PBMCs supplied cDNA or gDNA.

Per the original data handling: Amplified reference gene primers provided the basis for estimating nucleated cell counts. The data were produced by immunoSEQ multiplex PCR, yet TCRdb's version contains in-frame clones alone and is incomplete. D and trimming were read from the DNA, whereas the V and J calls and clone size are those reported in that table. Of some 120,000 clones listed, 85% were seen once; the top ten hold roughly 4.5%. J was trimmed by 4 bases and V by 5 bases; bases with no gene match: 4. The CDR3 runs to 13 residues. The germline V gene has CDR1 SGHVS and CDR2 FQNEAQ. The sequencing sample was made of peripheral blood. The source is a human donor in a cohort sampled during active COVID-19. The chain combines TRBV7-8 with TRBJ2-5, with 7 bases that match TRBD1. CDR3 bases: TGTGCCAGCAGCCTCGACAGGGTAGAGACCCAGTACTTC. It codes for CASSLDRVETQYF.